This T cell receptor (beta chain) emerged from a study of blood T cell repertoires in COVID-19. This CDR3 region has 13 residues. Per germline, CDR1 LNHDA and CDR2 SQIVND (reference sequence). Trimming removed 2 bases at V and 8 bases at J, with 12 bases between. In the authors' workflow: The authors estimated nucleated cell counts from reference gene primer amplification. The method was immunoSEQ multiplex PCR; TCRdb's version includes in-frame clones alone and lacks a portion of them. The V and J calls and clone size are taken from that table; D and trimming were inferred from the DNA. The data show about 170,000 clones, around 82% seen once.

The clonotype originates from a man between 65 and 79 years old with active or convalescent COVID-19. Sample: peripheral blood. The chain joins TRBV19 to TRBJ1-2; D unresolved. CDR3 DNA sequence: TGTGCCAGTAGTATATCTGTGAGGTGGGGCTACACCTTC. It is translated as CASSISVRWGYTF.